This T cell receptor (beta chain) was found in a study of neurological immune-mediated disorders. Study findings and constraints: The multiple sclerosis repertoire cluster had no clinical or MRI feature associated with it. Multiple sclerosis was found to have the least TCR clonal expansion, below healthy controls, and HTLV-1-associated myelopathy the most.

This CDR3 comprises 11 residues. Germline CDR1 is SQVTM and CDR2 is ANQGSEA. V lost 5 bases, J lost 5 bases, and 7 bases lay in between. This clonotype was found many times. Its target is not known. As for the cDNA, it was generated by 5'RACE with 10-nucleotide random UMIs. TCRdb called the 5' RACE reads again in MiXCR, with one record for every CDR3 protein. The sample contains more than 75,000 distinct CDR3 sequences, approximately 4% of which appear only once. The chain joins TRBV29-1 to TRBJ2-4, with no clear D. The specimen was PBMCs. The receptor comes from a woman aged 50 to 60 with multiple sclerosis. CDR3 sequence (DNA): TGCAGCGTTTTTAGCCAAAACATTCAGTACTTC. This translates into CSVFSQNIQYF.